A selection of T cell receptor beta chains follows, all from one sample in a study of blood T cell repertoires in COVID-19. The repertoire was sequenced with immunoSEQ multiplex PCR; TCRdb's copy has only in-frame clones and lacks some. The data show 190,000 or so clones, more than 75% seen once. Input material: peripheral blood. The receptors shown here come from a young woman who had recovered from COVID-19. Both conserved end residues are part of each CDR3. The D gene is left open where the match is weak. Size is stated for part of the rows, as once, few or many counts, or as a class when the clone is expanded.

TRBJ2-3 | - | 16 | TRBV10-3 | TRBD2 | TGTGCCATCAGTGAGTCAATAGCGGGAGGCACAGATACGCAGTATTTT | CAISESIAGGTDTQYF
TRBJ1-6 | - | 16 | TRBV7-2 | TRBD1 | TGTGCCAGCAGCCCGAGGGGGCCCGGGAACAATTCACCCCTCCACTTT | CASSPRGPGNNSPLHF
TRBJ2-1 | - | 13 | TRBV15 | TRBD1 | TGTGCCACGGGGACAGGGTCCTACAATGAGCAGTTCTTC | CATGTGSYNEQFF
TRBJ2-7 | - | 14 | TRBV18 | TRBD1 | TGTGCCAGCTCGGAGACCGGGACAGCCTACGAGCAGTACTTC | CASSETGTAYEQYF
TRBJ2-2 | - | 14 | TRBV19 | - | TGTGCCAGCCTCCGGGACACCAACACCGGGGAGCTGTTTTTT | CASLRDTNTGELFF
TRBJ2-5 | - | 14 | TRBV7-2 | - | TGTGCCAGCAGTCCCGACCTCCTAGCAGAGACCCAGTACTTC | CASSPDLLAETQYF
TRBJ2-5 | - | 16 | TRBV9 | TRBD2 | TGTGCCAGCAGCTCCAGACTAGCGGGAGGGAGGGAGACCCAGTACTTC | CASSSRLAGGRETQYF
TRBJ2-1 | - | 13 | TRBV29-1 | TRBD1 | TGCAGCGGCCGCCGTACAGGGGGCATTGAGCAGTTCTTC | CSGRRTGGIEQFF
TRBJ2-1 | - | 18 | TRBV2 | - | TGTGCCAGCAAAGACGGGGGGACAATTTCTAGCTCCTACAATGAGCAGTTCTTC | CASKDGGTISSSYNEQFF
TRBJ1-5 | - | 13 | TRBV7-3 | - | TGTGCCAGCAGCTTATACGAGAATCAGCCCCAGCATTTT | CASSLYENQPQHF
TRBJ2-2 | - | 12 | TRBV7-9 | - | TGTGCCAGCAGCACATTTACCGGGGAGCTGTTTTTT | CASSTFTGELFF
TRBJ2-1 | - | 16 | TRBV2 | TRBD2 | TGTGCCAGCAGTGAAGGGAGCGGGAGAATTGAGAATGAGCAGTTCTTC | CASSEGSGRIENEQFF
TRBJ1-1 | - | 12 | TRBV6-5 | - | TGTGCCAGCAGTTACTCGGCAGGGGAGGCTTTCTTT | CASSYSAGEAFF
TRBJ2-7 | - | 16 | TRBV19 | TRBD1 | TGTGCCAGTAGTCCCCACCCGGGACAGGGAGCCTACGAGCAGTACTTC | CASSPHPGQGAYEQYF
TRBJ2-1 | - | 16 | TRBV4-1 | TRBD2 | TGCGCCAGCAGCCAAGGACTAGCGGGAAGGGGTGGTGAGCAGTTCTTC | CASSQGLAGRGGEQFF
TRBJ1-1 | - | 13 | TRBV24-1 | - | TGTGCCACCCTCGGGGAGGGGTACACTGAAGCTTTCTTT | CATLGEGYTEAFF
TRBJ2-1 | - | 15 | TRBV3-1/TRBV3-2 | TRBD1 | TGTGCCAGCAGCCCCCGGGACAGGGGTACCAATGAGCAGTTCTTC | CASSPRDRGTNEQFF
TRBJ2-3 | - | 14 | TRBV6-5 | - | TGTGCCACAACTGTGCGGGTTAATACAGATACGCAGTATTTT | CATTVRVNTDTQYF
TRBJ2-3 | - | 15 | TRBV6-5 | TRBD2 | TGTGCCAGCAGACTCATAGCGGGAGCGACAGATACGCAGTATTTT | CASRLIAGATDTQYF
TRBJ1-2 | - | 13 | TRBV5-4 | - | TGTGCCAGCAGCTTGGGAGGGAAGAGGGGCTACACCTTC | CASSLGGKRGYTF
TRBJ2-3 | - | 16 | TRBV14 | TRBD2 | TGTGCCAGCAGCCAAGATTTGCGGGGGGGCTATAATACGCAGTATTTT | CASSQDLRGGYNTQYF
TRBJ2-7 | - | 16 | TRBV6-2/TRBV6-3 | - | TGTGCCAGCAGCTCGGAGACCCGGGACAAGCCCTACGAGCAGTACTTC | CASSSETRDKPYEQYF
TRBJ2-5 | - | 17 | TRBV7-8 | TRBD1 | TGTGCCAGCAGAAAGATCAATCCAGGGGGAGCAGAAGAGACCCAGTACTTC | CASRKINPGGAEETQYF
TRBJ1-2 | - | 17 | TRBV7-3 | - | TGTGCCAGCAGCTTAACGTTTGAGACAGGCAATATTGATGGCTACACCTTC | CASSLTFETGNIDGYTF
TRBJ1-2 | many | 15 | TRBV5-1 | TRBD1 | TGCGCCAGCAGCCGTTCGACAGGGGATAACTATGGCTACACCTTC | CASSRSTGDNYGYTF
TRBJ1-1 | once | 15 | TRBV6-4 | - | TGTGCCAGCAGTGAAGTACGCCAGTTGAACACTGAAGCTTTCTTT | CASSEVRQLNTEAFF
TRBJ1-1 | - | 16 | TRBV9 | - | TGTGCCAGCAGCGTAGCCCCCGGCGGAGTGAACACTGAAGCTTTCTTT | CASSVAPGGVNTEAFF
TRBJ2-3 | - | 15 | TRBV5-1 | TRBD1 | TGCGCCAGCAGCACAACTCGGACAGGGGCAGATACGCAGTATTTT | CASSTTRTGADTQYF
TRBJ2-3 | once | 15 | TRBV7-2 | - | TGTGCCAGCAGCTTGCGAGGGGGGGGCACAGATACGCAGTATTTT | CASSLRGGGTDTQYF
TRBJ2-1 | - | 13 | TRBV2 | - | TGTGCCAGCAGCCACCCACGGGACAATGAGCAGTTCTTC | CASSHPRDNEQFF
TRBJ1-3 | - | 18 | TRBV4-1 | - | TGCGCCAGCAGCCAAGTGGAGGGAGCCTCCTCCTCTGGAAACACCATATATTTT | CASSQVEGASSSGNTIYF
TRBJ1-2 | - | 13 | TRBV5-4 | - | TGTGCCAGCAAGGAGGCGACTAACTATGGCTACACCTTC | CASKEATNYGYTF
TRBJ1-1 | - | 15 | TRBV6-1 | TRBD1 | TGTGCCAGCAGTGAGGACAGGGGGGCGACCAGGGGAGCTTTCTTT | CASSEDRGATRGAFF
TRBJ1-2 | - | 14 | TRBV4-1 | TRBD1 | TGCGCCAGCAGCCAAGTGGTAGGGGGCAATGGCTACACCTTC | CASSQVVGGNGYTF
TRBJ2-6 | - | 16 | TRBV7-2 | - | TGTGCCACCGGGGGGACACCCGACTCTGGGGCCAACGTCCTGACTTTC | CATGGTPDSGANVLTF
TRBJ2-7 | - | 13 | TRBV9 | - | TGTGCCAGCAGCGTAGGTGGGCGGGACGAGCAGTACTTC | CASSVGGRDEQYF
TRBJ2-7 | - | 12 | TRBV10-2 | - | TGCGCCAGCACGGGCGCGGGGCTCGAGCAGTACTTC | CASTGAGLEQYF
TRBJ2-5 | - | 15 | TRBV15 | TRBD2 | TGTGCCACCAGCCCTGGTAGCGGGTCCCAAGAGACCCAGTACTTC | CATSPGSGSQETQYF
TRBJ1-4 | few | 14 | TRBV2 | TRBD1 | TGTGCCAGCAGTCGGGACAGCAATAATGAAAAACTGTTTTTT | CASSRDSNNEKLFF
TRBJ2-2 | - | 14 | TRBV4-2 | - | TGTGCCAGCAGCCAAGTAGAGGTAACCGGGGAGCTGTTTTTT | CASSQVEVTGELFF
TRBJ2-1 | - | 13 | TRBV15 | - | TGTGCCACCAGCAGAGCGGGATATGCTGAGCAGTTCTTC | CATSRAGYAEQFF
TRBJ2-2 | - | 13 | TRBV7-9 | - | TGTGCCAGCAGCACCCCAAGAGCCGGGGAGCTGTTTTTT | CASSTPRAGELFF
TRBJ2-7 | - | 12 | TRBV12-3/TRBV12-4 | - | TGTGCCAGCAGAGTCGGTATGCGCGAGCAGTACTTC | CASRVGMREQYF
TRBJ2-3 | - | 15 | TRBV4-1 | TRBD2 | TGCGCCAGCAGCCAAGAGGGACTAGCACCAGATACGCAGTATTTT | CASSQEGLAPDTQYF
TRBJ2-1 | - | 16 | TRBV7-9 | TRBD2 | TGTGCCAGCAGCTTAGGGGCGGGGGGATACATAAATGAGCAGTTCTTC | CASSLGAGGYINEQFF
TRBJ1-2 | - | 14 | TRBV30 | - | TGTGCCTGGAGTGTATTCGTAGGGAGCCGTGGCTACACCTTC | CAWSVFVGSRGYTF
TRBJ2-1 | - | 17 | TRBV15 | TRBD2 | TGTGCCACCAGCCTACGATTTACGGGACTCAGCGGGGATGAGCAGTTCTTC | CATSLRFTGLSGDEQFF
TRBJ1-1 | - | 14 | TRBV6-5 | - | TGTGCCAGCAGCCAGGGCGGAATGAACACTGAAGCTTTCTTT | CASSQGGMNTEAFF